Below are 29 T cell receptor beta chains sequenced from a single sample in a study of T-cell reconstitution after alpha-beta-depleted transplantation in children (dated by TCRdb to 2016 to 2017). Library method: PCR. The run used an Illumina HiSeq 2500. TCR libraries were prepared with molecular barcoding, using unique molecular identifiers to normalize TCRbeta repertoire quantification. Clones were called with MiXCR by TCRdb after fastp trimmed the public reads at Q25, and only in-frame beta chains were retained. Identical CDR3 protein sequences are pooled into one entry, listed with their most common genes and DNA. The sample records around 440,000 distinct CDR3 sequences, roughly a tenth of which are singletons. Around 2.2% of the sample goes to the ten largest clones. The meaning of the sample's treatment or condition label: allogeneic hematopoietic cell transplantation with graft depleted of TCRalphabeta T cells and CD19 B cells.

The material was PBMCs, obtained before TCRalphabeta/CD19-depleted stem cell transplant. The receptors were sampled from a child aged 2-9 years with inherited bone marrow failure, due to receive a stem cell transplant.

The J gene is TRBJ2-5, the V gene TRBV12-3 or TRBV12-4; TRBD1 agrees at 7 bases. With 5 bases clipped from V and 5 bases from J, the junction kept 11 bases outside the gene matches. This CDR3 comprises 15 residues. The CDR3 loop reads CASSDRETQSETQYF. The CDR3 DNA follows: TGTGCCAGCAGTGACAGGGAAACCCAAAGCGAGACCCAGTACTTC.

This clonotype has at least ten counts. This CDR3 reads CASSEAPADTQYF. The CDR3 bases are TGTGCCAGCAGTGAAGCCCCGGCAGATACGCAGTATTTT. The chain couples TRBV6-1 to TRBJ2-3; D is uncertain. The CDR3 consists of 13 residues. Trimming took off 0 bases at V and 4 bases at J, with 5 bases between the two ends. Germline V gene sequence: CDR1 MNHNS, CDR2 SASEGT.

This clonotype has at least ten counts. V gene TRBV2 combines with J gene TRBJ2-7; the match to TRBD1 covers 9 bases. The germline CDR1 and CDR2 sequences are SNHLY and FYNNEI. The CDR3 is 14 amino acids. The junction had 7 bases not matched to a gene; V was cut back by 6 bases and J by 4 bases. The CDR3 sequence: CASRDRDRDYEQYF. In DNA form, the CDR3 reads TGTGCCAGCAGGGACCGGGACAGGGATTACGAGCAGTACTTC.

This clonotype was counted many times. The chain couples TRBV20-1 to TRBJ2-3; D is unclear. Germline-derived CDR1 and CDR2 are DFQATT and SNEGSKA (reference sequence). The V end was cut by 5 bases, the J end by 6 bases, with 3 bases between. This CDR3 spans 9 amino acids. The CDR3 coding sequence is TGCAGTGCTCGCGATACGCAGTATTTT. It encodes CSARDTQYF.

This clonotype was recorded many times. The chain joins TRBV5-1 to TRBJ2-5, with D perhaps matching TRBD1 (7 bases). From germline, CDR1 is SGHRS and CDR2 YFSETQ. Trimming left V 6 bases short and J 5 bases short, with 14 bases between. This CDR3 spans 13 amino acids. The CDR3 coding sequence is TGCGCCAGCACTGGCAGGGGGAGGGAGACCCAGTACTTC. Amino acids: CASTGRGRETQYF.

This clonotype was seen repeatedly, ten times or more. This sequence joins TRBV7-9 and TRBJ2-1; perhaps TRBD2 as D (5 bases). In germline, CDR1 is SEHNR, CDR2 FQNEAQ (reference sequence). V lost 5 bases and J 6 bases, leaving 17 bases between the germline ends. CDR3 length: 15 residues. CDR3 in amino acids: CASSQSVARGNEQFF. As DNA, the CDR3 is TGTGCCAGCAGCCAATCCGTAGCCCGGGGCAATGAGCAGTTCTTC. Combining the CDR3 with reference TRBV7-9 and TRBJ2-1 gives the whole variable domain DTGVSQNPRHKITKRGQNVTFRCDPISEHNRLYWYRQTLGQGPEFLTYFQNEAQLEKSRLLSDRFSAERPKGSFSTLEIQRTEQGDSAMYLCASSQSVARGNEQFFGPGTRLTVL.

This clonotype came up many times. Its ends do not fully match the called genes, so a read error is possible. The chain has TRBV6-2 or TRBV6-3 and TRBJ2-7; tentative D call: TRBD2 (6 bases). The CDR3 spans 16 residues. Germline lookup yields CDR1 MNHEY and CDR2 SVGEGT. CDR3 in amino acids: CASSDSEGRPLGEQYF. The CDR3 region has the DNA TGTGCCAGCAGTGACTCGGAGGGCCGTCCTCTTGGGGAGCAGTACTTC.

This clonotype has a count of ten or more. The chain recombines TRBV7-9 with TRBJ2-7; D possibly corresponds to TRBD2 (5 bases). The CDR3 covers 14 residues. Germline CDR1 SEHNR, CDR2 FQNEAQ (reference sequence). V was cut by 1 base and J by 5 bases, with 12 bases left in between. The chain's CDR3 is CASSLVGSGHEQYF. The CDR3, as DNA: TGTGCCAGCAGCTTAGTTGGGAGCGGCCACGAGCAGTACTTC.

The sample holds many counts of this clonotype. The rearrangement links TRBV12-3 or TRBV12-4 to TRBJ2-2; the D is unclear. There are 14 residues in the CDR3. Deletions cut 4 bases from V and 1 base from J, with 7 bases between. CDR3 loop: CASSSRQNTGELFF. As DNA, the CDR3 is TGTGCCAGCAGTTCCCGACAGAACACCGGGGAGCTGTTTTTT.

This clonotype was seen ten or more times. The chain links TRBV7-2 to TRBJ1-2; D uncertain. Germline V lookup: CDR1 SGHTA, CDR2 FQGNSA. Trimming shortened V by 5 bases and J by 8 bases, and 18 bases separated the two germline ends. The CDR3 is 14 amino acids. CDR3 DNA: TGTGCCAGCAGCCCAGACGCTATGTATTCCGGCTACACCTTC. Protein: CASSPDAMYSGYTF. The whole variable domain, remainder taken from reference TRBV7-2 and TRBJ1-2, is GAGVSQSPSNKVTEKGKDVELRCDPISGHTALYWYRQSLGQGLEFLIYFQGNSAPDKSGLPSDRFSAERTGGSVSTLTIQRTQQEDSAVYLCASSPDAMYSGYTFGSGTRLTVV.

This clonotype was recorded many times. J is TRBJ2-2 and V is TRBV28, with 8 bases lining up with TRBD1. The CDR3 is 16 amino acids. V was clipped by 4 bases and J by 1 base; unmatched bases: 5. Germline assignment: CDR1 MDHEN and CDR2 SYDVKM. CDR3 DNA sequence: TGTGCCAGCAGTTCCGCGGGACAGGAGAACACCGGGGAGCTGTTTTTT. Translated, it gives CASSSAGQENTGELFF. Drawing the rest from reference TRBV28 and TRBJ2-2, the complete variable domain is DVKVTQSSRYLVKRTGEKVFLECVQDMDHENMFWYRQDPGLGLRLIYFSYDVKMKEKGDIPEGYSVSREKKERFSLILESASTNQTSMYLCASSSAGQENTGELFFGEGSRLTVL.

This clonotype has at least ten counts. CDR3 sequence reads: CASSFSGGRQPQHF. Written as DNA, the CDR3 is TGTGCCAGCAGTTTCTCCGGGGGCAGGCAGCCCCAGCATTTT. The chain couples TRBV28 to TRBJ1-5, with D perhaps TRBD1 (6 bases). Germline V gene sequence: CDR1 MDHEN, CDR2 SYDVKM. Trimming removed 3 bases from V and 7 bases from J, with 13 bases in between. There are 14 residues in the CDR3.

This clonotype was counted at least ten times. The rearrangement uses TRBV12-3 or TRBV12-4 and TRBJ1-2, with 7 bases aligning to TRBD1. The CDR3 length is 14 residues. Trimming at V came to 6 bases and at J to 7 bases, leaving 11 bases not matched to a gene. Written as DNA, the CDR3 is TGTGCCAGCAGCCGATTGAGGGGGCATGGTGGCTACACCTTC. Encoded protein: CASSRLRGHGGYTF.

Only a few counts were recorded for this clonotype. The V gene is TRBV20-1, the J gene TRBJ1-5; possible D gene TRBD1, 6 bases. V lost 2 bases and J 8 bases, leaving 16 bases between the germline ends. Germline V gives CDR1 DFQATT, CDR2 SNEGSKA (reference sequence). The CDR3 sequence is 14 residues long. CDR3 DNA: TGCAGTGCTAGAACAGGGACGGGGCGCAAGCCCCAGCATTTT. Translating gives CSARTGTGRKPQHF.

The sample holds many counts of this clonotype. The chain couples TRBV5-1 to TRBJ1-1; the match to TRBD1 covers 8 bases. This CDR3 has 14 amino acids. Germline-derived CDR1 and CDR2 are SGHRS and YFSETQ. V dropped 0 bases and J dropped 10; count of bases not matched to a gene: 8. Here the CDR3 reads CASSLAMTGVGAFF. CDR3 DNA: TGCGCCAGCAGCTTGGCCATGACAGGGGTGGGAGCTTTCTTT.

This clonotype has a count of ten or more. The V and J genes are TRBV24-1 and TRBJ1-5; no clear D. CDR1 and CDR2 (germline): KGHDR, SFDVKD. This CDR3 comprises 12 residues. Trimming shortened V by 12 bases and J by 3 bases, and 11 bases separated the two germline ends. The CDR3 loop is CAAHDPNQPQHF. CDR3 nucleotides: TGTGCCGCCCACGATCCCAATCAGCCCCAGCATTTT.

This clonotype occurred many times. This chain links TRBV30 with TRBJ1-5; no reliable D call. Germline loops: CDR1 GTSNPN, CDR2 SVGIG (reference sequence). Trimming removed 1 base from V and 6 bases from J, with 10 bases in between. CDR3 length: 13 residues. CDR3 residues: CAWSDSLSQPQHF. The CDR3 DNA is TGTGCCTGGAGTGACAGTTTAAGTCAGCCCCAGCATTTT. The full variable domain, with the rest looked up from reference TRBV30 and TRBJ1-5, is SQTIHQWPATLVQPVGSPLSLECTVEGTSNPNLYWYRQAAGRGLQLLFYSVGIGQISSEVPQNLSASRPQDRQFILSSKKLLLSDSGFYLCAWSDSLSQPQHFGDGTRLSIL.

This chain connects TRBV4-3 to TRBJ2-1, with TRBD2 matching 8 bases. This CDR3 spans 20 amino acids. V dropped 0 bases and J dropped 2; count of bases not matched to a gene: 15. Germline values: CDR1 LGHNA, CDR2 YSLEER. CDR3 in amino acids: CASSQDLASGSGYTYNEQFF. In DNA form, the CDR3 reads TGCGCCAGCAGCCAAGATCTTGCTAGCGGGTCGGGGTATACCTACAATGAGCAGTTCTTC.

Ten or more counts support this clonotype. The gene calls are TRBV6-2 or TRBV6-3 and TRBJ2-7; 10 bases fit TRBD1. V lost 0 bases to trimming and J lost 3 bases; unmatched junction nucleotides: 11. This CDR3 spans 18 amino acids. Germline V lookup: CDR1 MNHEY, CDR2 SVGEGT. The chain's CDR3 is CASSYSRLATGGFYEQYF. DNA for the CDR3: TGTGCCAGCAGTTACTCCAGATTGGCGACAGGGGGCTTCTACGAGCAGTACTTC.

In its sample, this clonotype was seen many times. For the CDR3, the DNA is TGCAGTGCTAGAGTCGGCCCTCTCCCTGAAGCTTTCTTT. This gives the protein CSARVGPLPEAFF. The rearrangement joins TRBV20-1 to TRBJ1-1; D unresolved. CDR3 length: 13 residues. Trimming removed 1 base from V and 6 bases from J, with 12 bases in between. Germline V gene data show CDR1 as DFQATT and CDR2 as SNEGSKA (reference sequence).

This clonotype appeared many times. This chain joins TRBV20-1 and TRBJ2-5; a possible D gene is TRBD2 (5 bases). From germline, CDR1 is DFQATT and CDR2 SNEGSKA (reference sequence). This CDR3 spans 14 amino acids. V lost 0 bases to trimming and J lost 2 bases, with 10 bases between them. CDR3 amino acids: CSARDPRGQETQYF. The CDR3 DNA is TGCAGTGCTAGAGATCCCCGGGGACAAGAGACCCAGTACTTC.

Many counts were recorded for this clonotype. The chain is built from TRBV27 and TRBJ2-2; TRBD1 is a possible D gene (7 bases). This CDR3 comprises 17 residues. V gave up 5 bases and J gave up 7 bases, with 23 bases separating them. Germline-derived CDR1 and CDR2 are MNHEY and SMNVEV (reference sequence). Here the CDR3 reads CASSPHLARGVGGELFF. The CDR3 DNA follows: TGTGCCAGCAGTCCCCATTTGGCCAGGGGGGTAGGCGGGGAGCTGTTTTTT.

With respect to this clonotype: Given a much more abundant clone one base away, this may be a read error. The CDR3 here is CASSRTAYGQYF. CDR3 coding DNA: TGTGCCAGCAGTCGGACTGCTTACGGGCAGTACTTC. V usage is TRBV12-3 or TRBV12-4 and J usage is TRBJ2-7; possibly TRBD2 for D (5 bases). The CDR3 is 12 amino acids.

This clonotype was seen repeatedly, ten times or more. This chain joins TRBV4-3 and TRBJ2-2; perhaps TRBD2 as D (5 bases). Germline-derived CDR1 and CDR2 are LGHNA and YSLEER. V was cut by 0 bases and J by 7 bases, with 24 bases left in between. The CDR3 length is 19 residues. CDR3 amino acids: CASSQEAPWLALSYGELFF. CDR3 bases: TGCGCCAGCAGCCAAGAGGCTCCGTGGCTAGCCCTTTCATACGGGGAGCTGTTTTTT.

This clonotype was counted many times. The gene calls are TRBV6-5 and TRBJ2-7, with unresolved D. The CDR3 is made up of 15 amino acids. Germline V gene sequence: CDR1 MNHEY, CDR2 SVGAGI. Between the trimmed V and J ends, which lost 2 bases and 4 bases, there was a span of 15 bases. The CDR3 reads CASSYGYGNGYEQYF. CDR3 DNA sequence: TGTGCCAGCAGTTACGGGTATGGGAACGGATACGAGCAGTACTTC.

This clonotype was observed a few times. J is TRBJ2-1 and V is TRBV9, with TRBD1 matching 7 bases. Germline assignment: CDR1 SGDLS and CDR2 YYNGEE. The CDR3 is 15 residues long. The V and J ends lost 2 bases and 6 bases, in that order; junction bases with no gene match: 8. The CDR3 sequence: CASSVSPDRFNEQFF. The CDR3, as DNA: TGTGCCAGCAGCGTCTCCCCGGACAGGTTCAATGAGCAGTTCTTC.

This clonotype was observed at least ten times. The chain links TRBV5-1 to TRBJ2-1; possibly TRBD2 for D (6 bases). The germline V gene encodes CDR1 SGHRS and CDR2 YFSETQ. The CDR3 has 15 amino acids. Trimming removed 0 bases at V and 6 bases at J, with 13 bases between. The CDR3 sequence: CASSLELAKGNEQFF. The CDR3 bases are TGCGCCAGCAGCTTGGAACTAGCTAAAGGCAATGAGCAGTTCTTC.

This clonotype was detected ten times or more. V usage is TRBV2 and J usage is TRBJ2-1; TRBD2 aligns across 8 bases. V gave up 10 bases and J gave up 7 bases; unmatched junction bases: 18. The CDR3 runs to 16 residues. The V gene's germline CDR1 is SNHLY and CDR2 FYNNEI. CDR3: CATAGGEGEAANEQFF. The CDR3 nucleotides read TGTGCCACCGCCGGGGGGGAGGGGGAGGCCGCTAATGAGCAGTTCTTC.

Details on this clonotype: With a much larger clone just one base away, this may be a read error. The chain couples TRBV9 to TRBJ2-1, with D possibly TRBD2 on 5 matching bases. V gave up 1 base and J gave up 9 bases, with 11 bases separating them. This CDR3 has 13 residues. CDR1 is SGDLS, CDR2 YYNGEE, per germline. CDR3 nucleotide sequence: TGTGCCAGCAGCGTAACGGCTGAGGGTGAGCAGTTCTTC. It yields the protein CASSVTAEGEQFF.